One and the same sample provided the 3 T cell receptor beta chains below, sequenced in a study of identical twins. TCRdb fed the 5' RACE reads into MiXCR, producing one record per CDR3 protein. The table has 700,000 to 950,000 distinct CDR3 sequences, roughly an eighth seen once. These same records also appear under a second study, on yellow fever vaccine responses in identical twins.

The sample comprised PBMCs. The receptors were gathered from a woman aged 18-29 years in good health.

The chain is built from TRBV3-1 and TRBJ2-1; 10 bases agree with TRBD2. This CDR3 is built from 16 residues. Trimming cost V 3 bases and J 3 bases; bases outside gene matches: 5. Germline lookup yields CDR1 LGHDT and CDR2 YNNKEL (reference sequence). The CDR3 region is CASSHQAGGNYNEQFF. In DNA, the CDR3 is TGTGCCAGCAGCCACCAAGCGGGGGGGAACTACAATGAGCAGTTCTTC.

This clonotype was detected only once. The chain is built from TRBV27 and TRBJ2-3; D ambiguous. The CDR3 is made up of 12 amino acids. The germline gives CDR1 MNHEY, CDR2 SMNVEV (reference sequence). V lost 3 bases and J 4 bases, leaving 5 bases between the germline ends. The CDR3 region has the DNA TGTGCCAGCAGTTTCCAGTCAGATACGCAGTATTTT. Its translation: CASSFQSDTQYF.

CDR3 nucleotides: TGTGCCACCAGTGACCCTGAGTGGACAGGGGTCTACAATGAGCAGTTCTTC. Protein product: CATSDPEWTGVYNEQFF. The V and J genes are TRBV24-1 and TRBJ2-1, with 9 bases that match TRBD1. V trimming: 4 bases; J trimming: 3 bases; junction bases outside the gene matches: 9. This CDR3 contains 17 residues. The V gene's germline CDR1 is KGHDR and CDR2 SFDVKD.